This paragraph reports one T cell receptor beta chain. Its antigen remains unknown. This entry is derived from a study of T cells expressing NK-cell markers. Study results and caveats: These same clonotypes (in several donors) also led the CD3+CD56-NKG2C+ fraction.

This CDR3 has 14 amino acids. CDR1 SGDLS and CDR2 YYNGEE come from the germline V gene. TCRdb reprocessed the 5' RACE reads and stores each CDR3 protein as one record, lacking DNA. The ten top clones account for 7.3%, within a sample of under 500,000 distinct CDR3 sequences. The origin of this receptor is a woman between 18 and 69 years old in good health. J is TRBJ1-3 and V is TRBV9. The sample consisted of blood T cells: a sorted CD56 or NKG2C T cell subset, CD4+ or CD8+ T cells, or bulk PBMC T cells (not recorded which). The CDR3 spells CASSVASGGNTIYF.